The source of this T cell receptor beta chain is a study of T cells in Graves' hyperthyroidism and ophthalmopathy. Whole-study findings and limits: Ophthalmopathy got predicted by the model a median approximately 6.3 months before its onset. Most thyroid clonotypes expanded above 0.001 were also detected in blood.

Investigators excluded patients with uncontrolled infection, other autoimmune disease, pregnancy or lactation. The source of the PBMCs was about 10 ml of fresh peripheral blood. TCR beta CDR3 regions were amplified from RNA transcripts. The HTBI primer set served for first-round RT-PCR of the TCR CDR3. MiXCR, applied by TCRdb to the multiplex PCR reads, yields one record per CDR3 protein. The sample shows around 350,000 distinct CDR3 sequences, roughly 15% of them seen only once. Germline V lookup: CDR1 SNHLY, CDR2 FYNNEI. CDR3 size: 13 residues. Between the trimmed V and J ends, which lost 6 bases and 5 bases, there was a span of 11 bases. This clonotype was seen a handful of times. Its antigen is not known.

The chain has TRBV2 and TRBJ2-1; D perhaps matches TRBD1 (6 bases). Input material: blood. This TCR was sampled from a woman aged 55-70 years with Graves' ophthalmopathy. CDR3 in amino acids: CASRQGRNNEQFF. In DNA, the CDR3 is TGTGCCAGCAGGCAGGGGCGAAACAATGAGCAGTTCTTC. The variable domain in full, with the rest retrieved from reference TRBV2 and TRBJ2-1, is EPEVTQTPSHQVTQMGQEVILRCVPISNHLYFYWYRQILGQKVEFLVSFYNNEISEKSEIFDDQFSVERPDGSNFTLKIRSTKLEDSAMYFCASRQGRNNEQFFGPGTRLTVL.